The 15 T cell receptor beta chains below all came from one sample that was sequenced in a study of shared clonotypes between healthy human individuals. The protocol was immunoSEQ multiplex PCR, while the TCRdb copy is restricted to in-frame clones and leaves out a portion. The sample lists 400,000 to 600,000 clones; about 85% were seen once. Source material: PBMCs. The origin of the receptors is a woman aged 40 to 50 in good health. Some clones in this sample may be carry-over from other donors' samples.

The chain links TRBV5-1 to TRBJ2-3, with D uncertain. In germline, CDR1 is SGHRS, CDR2 YFSETQ. V was cut by 0 bases and J by 4 bases, with 6 bases left in between. CDR3 length equals 13 residues. The CDR3 is CASSLEYADTQYF. The CDR3 nucleotides are TGCGCCAGCAGCTTGGAGTATGCAGATACGCAGTATTTT.

This chain joins TRBV7-9 and TRBJ2-7, with 14 bases fitting TRBD2. V lost 5 bases, J lost 4 bases, and 4 bases stayed unmatched. Germline V gene data show CDR1 as SEHNR and CDR2 as FQNEAQ (reference sequence). The CDR3 extends over 15 amino acids. This CDR3 reads CASSMGLAGVYEQYF. The CDR3 DNA reads as TGTGCCAGCAGCATGGGACTAGCGGGAGTGTACGAGCAGTACTTC.

The chain couples TRBV6-5 to TRBJ2-3; a weak D match, TRBD1 (5 bases). The CDR3 has 16 residues. Germline V gives CDR1 MNHEY, CDR2 SVGAGI. V was pared by 0 bases and J by 2 bases, with 12 bases between. The CDR3, as DNA: TGTGCCAGCAGTTACTCCGGACACCAAGACACAGATACGCAGTATTTT. Its protein product is CASSYSGHQDTDTQYF.

The rearrangement joins TRBV6-5 to TRBJ1-2, with D maybe TRBD1 (5 bases). Looked up from germline, CDR1 is MNHEY and CDR2 is SVGAGI. The CDR3 loop spans 15 amino acids. V lost 0 bases and J 4 bases, leaving 12 bases between the germline ends. CDR3 loop: CASSYSGTTGYGYTF. CDR3 DNA: TGTGCCAGCAGTTACTCAGGGACGACGGGCTATGGCTACACCTTC.

This chain joins TRBV2 and TRBJ2-7, with no clear D. The CDR3 is 15 amino acids. Germline CDR1 SNHLY, CDR2 FYNNEI. Trimming removed 2 bases at V and 3 bases at J, with 14 bases between. CDR3 protein: CASSERSGLGYEQYF. The CDR3 nucleotides read TGTGCCAGCAGTGAAAGGTCCGGGCTGGGCTACGAGCAGTACTTC.

V and J are TRBV7-6 and TRBJ1-1; no firm D call. CDR1 and CDR2 (germline): SGHVS, FNYEAQ. This CDR3 is built from 14 residues. V lost 5 bases, J lost 0 bases, and 10 bases lay in between. CDR3 loop: CASSPSSLNTEAFF. In nucleotides, the CDR3 is TGTGCCAGCAGCCCATCGTCTCTGAACACTGAAGCTTTCTTT.

The chain couples TRBV11-1 to TRBJ2-2; D unresolved. V was trimmed by 3 bases and J by 2 bases, leaving 4 bases between them. Germline CDR1 SGHAT, CDR2 FQDESV (reference sequence). This CDR3 is 13 amino acids long. The CDR3 DNA reads as TGTGCCAGCAGCTTCAGAAACACCGGGGAGCTGTTTTTT. Its translation is CASSFRNTGELFF.

The J gene is TRBJ1-2, the V gene TRBV30; D perhaps matches TRBD1 (5 bases). The CDR3 has 13 residues. CDR1 and CDR2 from the germline V gene are GTSNPN and SVGIG (reference sequence). Trimming took 1 base from V and 8 from J, leaving 14 bases between them. In DNA form, the CDR3 reads TGTGCCTGGAGTGCGCAAGGGGTTTCGGGCTACACCTTC. This codes for CAWSAQGVSGYTF. Variable domain in full (rest from reference TRBV30 and TRBJ1-2): SQTIHQWPATLVQPVGSPLSLECTVEGTSNPNLYWYRQAAGRGLQLLFYSVGIGQISSEVPQNLSASRPQDRQFILSSKKLLLSDSGFYLCAWSAQGVSGYTFGSGTRLTVV.

The chain is built from TRBV18 and TRBJ1-3, with D tentatively TRBD1 (5 bases). The CDR3 runs 14 residues. V was trimmed by 0 bases and J by 2 bases, leaving 5 bases between them. Germline V gene lookup returns CDR1 KGHSH and CDR2 LQKENI. Here the CDR3 reads CASSPPTAGNTIYF. CDR3 DNA sequence: TGTGCCAGCTCACCACCGACAGCTGGAAACACCATATATTTT.

This chain uses TRBV28 with TRBJ1-2; D is perhaps TRBD1 (5 bases). The CDR3 is 13 amino acids. The germline V and J ends were trimmed by 8 bases and 7 bases, with 17 bases remaining between them. CDR1 and CDR2 (germline): MDHEN, SYDVKM. In DNA, the CDR3 is TGTGCCAGCCTACACGGAGGGGCTTTTGGCTACACCTTC. Encoded protein: CASLHGGAFGYTF.

J is TRBJ2-3 and V is TRBV19; possible D gene TRBD2, 6 bases. Germline loops: CDR1 LNHDA, CDR2 SQIVND (reference sequence). V lost 4 bases to trimming and J lost 2 bases, with 13 bases between them. The CDR3 covers 15 residues. CDR3 sequence: CASSTRAGTTDTQYF. The CDR3 nucleotides are TGTGCCAGTAGTACTAGGGCGGGAACCACAGATACGCAGTATTTT. The full variable domain, rest sourced from reference TRBV19 and TRBJ2-3, is DGGITQSPKYLFRKEGQNVTLSCEQNLNHDAMYWYRQDPGQGLRLIYYSQIVNDFQKGDIAEGYSVSREKKESFPLTVTSAQKNPTAFYLCASSTRAGTTDTQYFGPGTRLTVL.

The gene calls are TRBV11-2 and TRBJ1-5, with D possibly being TRBD1 (6 bases). This CDR3 has 14 amino acids. Trimming took off 6 bases at V and 2 bases at J, with 11 bases between the two ends. Germline CDR1 is SGHAT and CDR2 is FQNNGV. CDR3 residues: CASSLDSGNQPQHF. DNA for the CDR3: TGTGCCAGCAGTTTGGACAGCGGCAATCAGCCCCAGCATTTT.

This clone showed up just a few times. The chain recombines TRBV28 with TRBJ1-1; tentatively, D is TRBD1 (6 bases). This CDR3 comprises 14 residues. Germline CDR1 MDHEN, CDR2 SYDVKM. The V gene lost 7 bases and the J gene lost 4 bases, with 16 bases spanning the gap. This CDR3 reads CASTQTGGFTEAFF. The CDR3 region has the DNA TGTGCCAGCACCCAAACGGGGGGCTTCACTGAAGCTTTCTTT. The whole variable domain, filled in from reference TRBV28 and TRBJ1-1, reads DVKVTQSSRYLVKRTGEKVFLECVQDMDHENMFWYRQDPGLGLRLIYFSYDVKMKEKGDIPEGYSVSREKKERFSLILESASTNQTSMYLCASTQTGGFTEAFFGQGTRLTVV.

The rearrangement links TRBV28 to TRBJ2-7, with D maybe TRBD1 (5 bases). V lost 2 bases, J lost 2 bases, and 13 bases lay in between. Germline loops: CDR1 MDHEN, CDR2 SYDVKM. This CDR3 has 15 residues. The CDR3 loop reads CASSLGQGNTYEQYF. The CDR3 region has the DNA TGTGCCAGCAGTTTAGGGCAGGGAAATACCTACGAGCAGTACTTC.

A few counts support this clone. A far larger clone is a single base away, which makes a read error likely. The chain combines TRBV4-1 with TRBJ1-1, with D tentatively TRBD1 (5 bases). CDR1 is MGHRA and CDR2 is YSYEKL in the germline V gene. The CDR3 consists of 13 residues. Deletions cut 3 bases from V and 1 base from J, with 6 bases between. As DNA, the CDR3 is TGCGCCAGCAGCCAGGGGACGAACACTGAAGCTTTCTTT. Translation: CASSQGTNTEAFF.